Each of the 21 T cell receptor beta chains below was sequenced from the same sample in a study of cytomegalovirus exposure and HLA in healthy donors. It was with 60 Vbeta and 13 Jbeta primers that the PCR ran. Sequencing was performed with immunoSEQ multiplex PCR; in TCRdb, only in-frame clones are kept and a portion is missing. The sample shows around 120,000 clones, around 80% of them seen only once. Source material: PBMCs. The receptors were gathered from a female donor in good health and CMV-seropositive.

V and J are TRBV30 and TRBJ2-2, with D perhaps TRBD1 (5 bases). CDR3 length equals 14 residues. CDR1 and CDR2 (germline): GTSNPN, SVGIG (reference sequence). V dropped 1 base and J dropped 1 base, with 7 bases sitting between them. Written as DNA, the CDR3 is TGTGCCTGGAGTGGCCAGGGGAACACCGGGGAGCTGTTTTTT. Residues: CAWSGQGNTGELFF.

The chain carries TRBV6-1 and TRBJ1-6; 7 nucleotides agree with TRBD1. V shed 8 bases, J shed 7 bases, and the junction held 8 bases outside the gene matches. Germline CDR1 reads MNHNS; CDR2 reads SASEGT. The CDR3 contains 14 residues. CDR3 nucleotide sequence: TGTGCCAGCGGAAGGGGACAGACGAATTCACCCCTCCACTTT. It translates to CASGRGQTNSPLHF.

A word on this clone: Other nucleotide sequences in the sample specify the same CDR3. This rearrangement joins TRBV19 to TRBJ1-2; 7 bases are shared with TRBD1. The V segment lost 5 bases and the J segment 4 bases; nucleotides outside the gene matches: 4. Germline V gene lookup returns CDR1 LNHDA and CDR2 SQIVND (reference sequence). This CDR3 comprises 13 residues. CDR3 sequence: CASSQQGSYGYTF. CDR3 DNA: TGTGCCAGTAGTCAACAGGGGAGCTATGGCTACACCTTC.

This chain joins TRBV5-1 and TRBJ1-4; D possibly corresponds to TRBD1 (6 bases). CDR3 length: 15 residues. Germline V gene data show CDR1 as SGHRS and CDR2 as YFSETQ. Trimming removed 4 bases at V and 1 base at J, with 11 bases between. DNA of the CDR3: TGCGCCAGCAGCGGTACAGGGATAACTAATGAAAAACTGTTTTTT. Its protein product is CASSGTGITNEKLFF. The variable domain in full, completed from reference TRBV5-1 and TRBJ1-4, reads KAGVTQTPRYLIKTRGQQVTLSCSPISGHRSVSWYQQTPGQGLQFLFEYFSETQRNKGNFPGRFSGRQFSNSRSEMNVSTLELGDSALYLCASSGTGITNEKLFFGSGTQLSVL.

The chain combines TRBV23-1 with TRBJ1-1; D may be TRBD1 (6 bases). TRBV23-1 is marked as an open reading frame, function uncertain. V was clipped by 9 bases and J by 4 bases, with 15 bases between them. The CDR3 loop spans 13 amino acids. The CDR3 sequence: CARPVTGSTEAFF. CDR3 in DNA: TGCGCCAGACCCGTAACAGGGAGCACTGAAGCTTTCTTT.

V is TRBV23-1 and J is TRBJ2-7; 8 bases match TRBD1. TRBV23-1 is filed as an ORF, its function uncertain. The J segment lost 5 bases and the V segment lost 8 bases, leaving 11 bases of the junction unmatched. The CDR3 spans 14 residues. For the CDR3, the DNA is TGCGCCAGCCCCAAAGAAGACAGGGGCCACGAGCAGTACTTC. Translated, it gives CASPKEDRGHEQYF.

The DNA for the CDR3 is TGTGCCAGCAGTGACTCCCAGCGGGGGCCTTACAATGAGCAGTTCTTC. It specifies CASSDSQRGPYNEQFF. The chain employs TRBV6-4 and TRBJ2-1; 8 bases map to TRBD2. CDR1 is MRHNA, CDR2 SNTAGT, per germline. This CDR3 is 16 amino acids long. Trimming cost V 0 bases and J 4 bases; bases outside gene matches: 5.

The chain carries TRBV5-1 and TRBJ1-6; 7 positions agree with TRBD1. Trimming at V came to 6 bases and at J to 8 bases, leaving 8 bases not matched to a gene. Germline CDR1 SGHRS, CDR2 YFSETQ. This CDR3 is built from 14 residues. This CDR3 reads CASTDRAEDSPLHF. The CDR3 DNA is TGCGCCAGCACAGACAGGGCTGAGGATTCACCCCTCCACTTT.

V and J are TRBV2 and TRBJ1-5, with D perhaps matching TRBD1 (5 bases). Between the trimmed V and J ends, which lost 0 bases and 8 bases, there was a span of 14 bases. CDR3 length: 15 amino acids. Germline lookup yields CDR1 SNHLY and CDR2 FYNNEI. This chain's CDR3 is CASSEAEAGRKPQHF. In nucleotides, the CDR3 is TGTGCCAGCAGTGAAGCAGAGGCAGGGAGGAAGCCCCAGCATTTT.

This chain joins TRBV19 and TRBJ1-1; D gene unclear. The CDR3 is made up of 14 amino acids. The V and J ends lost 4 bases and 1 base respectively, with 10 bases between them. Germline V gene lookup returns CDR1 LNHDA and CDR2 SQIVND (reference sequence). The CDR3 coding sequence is TGTGCCAGTAGTAGCCCGGGTTGGAACACTGAAGCTTTCTTT. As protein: CASSSPGWNTEAFF.

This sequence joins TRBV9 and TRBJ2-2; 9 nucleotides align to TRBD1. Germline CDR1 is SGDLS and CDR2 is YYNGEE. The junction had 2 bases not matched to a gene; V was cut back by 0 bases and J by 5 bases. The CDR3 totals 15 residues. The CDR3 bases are TGTGCCAGCAGCGTAGGGGACAGGGTTACCGGGGAGCTGTTTTTT. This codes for CASSVGDRVTGELFF. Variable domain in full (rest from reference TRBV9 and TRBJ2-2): DSGVTQTPKHLITATGQRVTLRCSPRSGDLSVYWYQQSLDQGLQFLIQYYNGEERAKGNILERFSAQQFPDLHSELNLSSLELGDSALYFCASSVGDRVTGELFFGEGSRLTVL.

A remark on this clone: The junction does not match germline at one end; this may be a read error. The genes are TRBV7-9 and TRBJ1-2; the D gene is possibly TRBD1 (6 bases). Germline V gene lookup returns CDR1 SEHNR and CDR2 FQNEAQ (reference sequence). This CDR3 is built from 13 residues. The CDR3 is CSSSDGQRYGYTF. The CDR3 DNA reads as TGTTCCAGCAGTGACGGACAGCGATATGGCTACACCTTC.

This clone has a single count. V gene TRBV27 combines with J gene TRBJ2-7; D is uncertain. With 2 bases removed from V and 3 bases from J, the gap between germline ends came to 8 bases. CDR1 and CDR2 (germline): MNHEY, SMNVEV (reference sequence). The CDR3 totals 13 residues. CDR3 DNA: TGTGCCAGCAGTTTAGGCCAGAACTACGAGCAGTACTTC. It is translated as CASSLGQNYEQYF.

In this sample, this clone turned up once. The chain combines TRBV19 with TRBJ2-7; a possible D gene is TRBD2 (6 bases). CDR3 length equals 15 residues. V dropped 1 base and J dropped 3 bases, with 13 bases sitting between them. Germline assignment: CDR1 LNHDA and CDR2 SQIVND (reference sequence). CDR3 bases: TGTGCCAGTAGTATAGTGGGGACTCAAGTCTACGAGCAGTACTTC. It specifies CASSIVGTQVYEQYF.

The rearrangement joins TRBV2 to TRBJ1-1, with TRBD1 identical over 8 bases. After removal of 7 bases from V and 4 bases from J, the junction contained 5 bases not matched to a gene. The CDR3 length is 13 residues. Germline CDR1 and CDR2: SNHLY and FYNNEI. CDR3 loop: CASIYRGSTEAFF. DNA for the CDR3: TGTGCCAGCATTTACAGGGGGTCCACTGAAGCTTTCTTT.

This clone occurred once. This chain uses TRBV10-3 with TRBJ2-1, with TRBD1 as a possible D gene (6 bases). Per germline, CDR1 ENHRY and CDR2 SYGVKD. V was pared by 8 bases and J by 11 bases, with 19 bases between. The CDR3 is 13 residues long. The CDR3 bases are TGTGCCATCGAGGGGGAACAGGAAACACAGCAGTTCTTC. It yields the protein CAIEGEQETQQFF.

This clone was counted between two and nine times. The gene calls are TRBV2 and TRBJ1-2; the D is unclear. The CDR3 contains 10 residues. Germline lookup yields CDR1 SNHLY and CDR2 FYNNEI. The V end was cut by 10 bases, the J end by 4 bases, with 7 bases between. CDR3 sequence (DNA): TGTGCCAAACAAAGCTATGGCTACACCTTC. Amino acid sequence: CAKQSYGYTF.

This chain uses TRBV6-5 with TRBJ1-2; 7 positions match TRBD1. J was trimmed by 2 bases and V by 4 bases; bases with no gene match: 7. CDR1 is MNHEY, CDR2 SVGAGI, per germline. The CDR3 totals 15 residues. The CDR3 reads CASSSWQGGNYGYTF. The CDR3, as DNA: TGTGCCAGCAGTTCCTGGCAGGGGGGCAACTATGGCTACACCTTC.

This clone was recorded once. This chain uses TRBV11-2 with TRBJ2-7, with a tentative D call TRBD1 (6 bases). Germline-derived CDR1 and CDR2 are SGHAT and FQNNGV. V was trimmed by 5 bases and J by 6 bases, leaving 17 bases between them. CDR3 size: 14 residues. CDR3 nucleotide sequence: TGTGCCAGCAGCCCCGGACAGAGATTACGCGAGCAGTACTTC. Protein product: CASSPGQRLREQYF.

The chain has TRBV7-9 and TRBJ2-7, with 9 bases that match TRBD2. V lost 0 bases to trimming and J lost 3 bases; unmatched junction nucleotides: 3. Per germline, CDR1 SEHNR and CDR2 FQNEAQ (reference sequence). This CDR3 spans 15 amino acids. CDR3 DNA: TGTGCCAGCAGCTTAGCGGCGGGGGGGATCTACGAGCAGTACTTC. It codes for CASSLAAGGIYEQYF.

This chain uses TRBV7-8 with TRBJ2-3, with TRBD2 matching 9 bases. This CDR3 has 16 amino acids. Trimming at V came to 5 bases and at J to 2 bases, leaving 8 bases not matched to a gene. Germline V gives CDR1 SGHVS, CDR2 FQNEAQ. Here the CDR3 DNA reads TGTGCCAGCAGCCCCCCTCAGCGGGGGGACACAGATACGCAGTATTTT. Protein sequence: CASSPPQRGDTDTQYF.